Presented here are 31 T cell receptor beta chains from one specimen sequenced in a study of patients with pleural tuberculosis. TCRdb re-analysed the reads in MiXCR, keeping a single row per CDR3 protein. This table has under 30,000 distinct CDR3 sequences, 15% to 20% appearing once. Material: peripheral blood. The receptors originated from a human donor with pleural tuberculosis.

This clonotype was picked up many times. This chain uses TRBV6-1 with TRBJ2-5, with D possibly called TRBD1 or TRBD2 (5 bases each). Germline V gene data show CDR1 as MNHNS and CDR2 as SASEGT. CDR3 length equals 14 residues. V was clipped by 6 bases and J by 3 bases, with 14 bases between them. CDR3 DNA: TGTGCCAGCAGCCGAGCGGTAGGGGAAGAGACCCAGTACTTC. Amino acids: CASSRAVGEETQYF.

CDR3 residues: CASSLFVTASIQTGELFF. DNA for the CDR3: TGCGCCAGCAGCTTGTTCGTTACAGCGTCCATTCAAACCGGGGAGCTGTTTTTT. This chain connects TRBV5-1 to TRBJ2-2; D not certain. The CDR3 is 18 residues long. Trimming pared 1 base from V and 5 bases from J, leaving 21 bases between. The germline V gene has CDR1 SGHRS and CDR2 YFSETQ. Complete variable domain (other parts from reference TRBV5-1 and TRBJ2-2): KAGVTQTPRYLIKTRGQQVTLSCSPISGHRSVSWYQQTPGQGLQFLFEYFSETQRNKGNFPGRFSGRQFSNSRSEMNVSTLELGDSALYLCASSLFVTASIQTGELFFGEGSRLTVL.

The table lists this clonotype with many counts. The chain carries TRBV20-1 and TRBJ2-5; D not certain. The CDR3 is 11 amino acids. Germline loops: CDR1 DFQATT, CDR2 SNEGSKA (reference sequence). V dropped 4 bases and J dropped 5 bases, with 8 bases sitting between them. CDR3 sequence reads: CSAIISETQYF. Here the CDR3 DNA reads TGCAGTGCTATTATTTCGGAGACCCAGTACTTC.

This clonotype was counted at least ten times. The rearrangement links TRBV24-1 to TRBJ2-7, with TRBD2 matching over 9 bases. This CDR3 is built from 17 residues. With 4 bases clipped from V and 4 bases from J, the junction kept 13 bases outside the gene matches. Germline-derived CDR1 and CDR2 are KGHDR and SFDVKD. DNA for the CDR3: TGTGCCACCAGTGACGCGGGCCGAACGAGCGGGGGGTACGAGCAGTACTTC. Protein product: CATSDAGRTSGGYEQYF.

Many counts were recorded for this clonotype. The genes are TRBV7-9 and TRBJ1-4, with a tentative D call TRBD1 (5 bases). The germline CDR1 and CDR2 sequences are SEHNR and FQNEAQ (reference sequence). The CDR3 is 15 amino acids. V was cut by 1 base and J by 8 bases, with 14 bases left in between. CDR3 protein: CASSLGGEPKEKLFF. The CDR3 DNA sequence: TGTGCCAGCAGCTTAGGGGGGGAGCCGAAGGAAAAACTGTTTTTT.

This clonotype has a count of ten or more. The CDR3 DNA reads as TGTGCCAGTACCAAGGGACTGAAGAACACTGAAGCTTTCTTT. Residues: CASTKGLKNTEAFF. The rearrangement uses TRBV19 and TRBJ1-1; TRBD1 might be the D (5 bases). Trimming took off 7 bases at V and 1 base at J, with 13 bases between the two ends. Looked up from germline, CDR1 is LNHDA and CDR2 is SQIVND (reference sequence). The length of the CDR3 is 14 residues.

With regard to this clonotype: Given the absence of the conserved phenylalanine or tryptophan at the CDR3 end, a read error is likely. It is unclear where the CDR3 begins or ends on the DNA, so no DNA is shown, and the CDR3 is as TCRdb lists it. The V gene is TRBV6-1, the J gene TRBJ1-4; the D call in the table, TRBD1, was not verified against the DNA. Inclusive of both ends, the CDR3 amounts to 15 amino acids. Germline loops: CDR1 MNHNS, CDR2 SASEGT. The CDR3 spells CATSDRTGPNEKLLL.

This clonotype was recorded at least ten times. The chain has TRBV20-1 and TRBJ1-5; possibly TRBD1 for D (5 bases). V lost 0 bases to trimming and J lost 6 bases, with 15 bases between them. This CDR3 is 15 amino acids long. Germline CDR1 is DFQATT and CDR2 is SNEGSKA (reference sequence). The CDR3: CSARDGGGGSQPQHF. The CDR3 DNA sequence: TGCAGTGCTAGAGACGGAGGTGGGGGGAGTCAGCCCCAGCATTTT.

On this clonotype: Given a much more abundant clone one base away, this may be a read error. In nucleotides, the CDR3 is TGCAGCGCTGAAGGTGCCCGTCAAAGCGAGCAGTACTTC. Translation gives CSAEGARQSEQYF. The genes are TRBV29-1 and TRBJ2-7; D call uncertain. From germline, CDR1 is SQVTM and CDR2 ANQGSEA. The length of the CDR3 is 13 residues.

This clonotype was counted between two and nine times. The CDR3 DNA sequence: TGCGCCAGCAGCTTCAACGGACTAGCGGGGGTATACAATGAGCAGTTCTTC. Translated: CASSFNGLAGVYNEQFF. The rearrangement links TRBV5-1 to TRBJ2-1, with 13 nucleotides matching TRBD2. The CDR3 extends over 17 amino acids. Germline CDR1 SGHRS, CDR2 YFSETQ. V lost 2 bases to trimming and J lost 4 bases; unmatched junction nucleotides: 6. Full variable domain (rest looked up from reference TRBV5-1 and TRBJ2-1): KAGVTQTPRYLIKTRGQQVTLSCSPISGHRSVSWYQQTPGQGLQFLFEYFSETQRNKGNFPGRFSGRQFSNSRSEMNVSTLELGDSALYLCASSFNGLAGVYNEQFFGPGTRLTVL.

There are many counts of this clonotype. The DNA for the CDR3 is TGCAGTGCTAGGGATAAGACAGGGCGCGACGAGCAGTACTTC. This gives the protein CSARDKTGRDEQYF. The chain combines TRBV20-1 with TRBJ2-7, with 7 bases that match TRBD1. Trimming removed 3 bases from V and 5 bases from J; junction bases left unmatched: 10. Germline V gene lookup returns CDR1 DFQATT and CDR2 SNEGSKA (reference sequence). The CDR3 covers 14 residues.

About this clonotype: It may be a read error: a sequence one base away is much more abundant. V usage is TRBV20-1 and J usage is TRBJ2-7; the D is unclear. This CDR3 is 12 amino acids long. Germline CDR1 reads DFQATT; CDR2 reads SNEGSKA (reference sequence). CDR3 sequence (DNA): TGCAGCGTAGGGAAGGGTTTCGGCGAGCAGTACTTC. This codes for CSVGKGFGEQYF.

Many counts were recorded for this clonotype. This sequence joins TRBV28 and TRBJ1-4, with D hard to call. V was cut by 0 bases and J by 10 bases, with 15 bases left in between. The germline gives CDR1 MDHEN, CDR2 SYDVKM. The CDR3 is 15 residues long. In DNA form, the CDR3 reads TGTGCCAGCAGTTTATGGGACCCCCGCGGCCCAAAACTGTTTTTT. Translation gives CASSLWDPRGPKLFF. The whole variable domain, remainder taken from reference TRBV28 and TRBJ1-4, is DVKVTQSSRYLVKRTGEKVFLECVQDMDHENMFWYRQDPGLGLRLIYFSYDVKMKEKGDIPEGYSVSREKKERFSLILESASTNQTSMYLCASSLWDPRGPKLFFGSGTQLSVL.

This clonotype has at least ten counts. The CDR3 spells CASSRGSRNRYYEAFF. Here the CDR3 DNA reads TGCGCCAGCAGCCGGGGTAGTAGGAATCGATACTACGAAGCTTTCTTT. This rearrangement joins TRBV5-1 to TRBJ1-1; unclear D gene. This CDR3 region has 16 residues. Germline V gene sequence: CDR1 SGHRS, CDR2 YFSETQ. V dropped 4 bases and J dropped 8 bases, with 24 bases sitting between them.

This clonotype has at least ten counts. The rearrangement uses TRBV2 and TRBJ2-3; D may be TRBD2 (6 bases). Trimming took 6 bases from V and 4 from J, leaving 14 bases between them. Germline V gene lookup returns CDR1 SNHLY and CDR2 FYNNEI. The CDR3 contains 14 residues. The CDR3 DNA follows: TGTGCCAGCAGACCGACTAGTTTGCCAGATACGCAGTATTTT. It codes for CASRPTSLPDTQYF.

This clonotype was recorded a few times. Germline is not matched at one junction end, which may reflect a read error. This chain uses TRBV20-1 with TRBJ1-5; D gene unclear. Germline V gene sequence: CDR1 DFQATT, CDR2 SNEGSKA (reference sequence). CDR3 length: 16 residues. CDR3: CSARESRHHSNQPQHF. DNA of the CDR3: TGCAGCGCTAGAGAAAGCAGACATCATAGCAATCAGCCCCAGCATTTT.

At least ten counts were recorded for this clonotype. CDR3 protein: CATRPAGTGEETQYF. Here the CDR3 DNA reads TGTGCCACCAGGCCTGCCGGGACAGGGGAAGAGACCCAGTACTTC. V is TRBV24-1 and J is TRBJ2-5; 10 bases are shared with TRBD1. The CDR3 loop spans 15 amino acids. Germline V gene lookup returns CDR1 KGHDR and CDR2 SFDVKD. Germline trimming cut 7 bases from V and 3 bases from J; bases unmatched to any gene: 7.

On this clonotype itself: This may be a read error, as it is one base from a much larger clone. Lacking the conserved final phenylalanine or tryptophan, this CDR3 likely reflects a read error. The V and J genes are TRBV28 and TRBJ1-2, with D uncertain. Trimming took off 8 bases at V and 8 bases at J, with 15 bases between the two ends. Germline values: CDR1 MDHEN, CDR2 SYDVKM. CDR3 length: 12 amino acids. Here the CDR3 reads CASDEDGGGYTL. CDR3 sequence (DNA): TGTGCCAGCGACGAGGACGGAGGCGGCTACACCCTC.

As for this clonotype: A junction boundary mismatches the germline segment, possibly from a read error. J is TRBJ2-1 and V is TRBV3-1, with no clear D. The CDR3 contains 14 residues. CDR1 LGHDT and CDR2 YNNKEL come from the germline V gene (reference sequence). The CDR3 coding sequence is TGTTCCAGCACCCATGGGGTAACCTACAATGAGCAGTTCTTC. The encoded protein is CSSTHGVTYNEQFF.

This clonotype was observed at least ten times. The V gene is TRBV12-3 or TRBV12-4, the J gene TRBJ1-5; no reliable D call. This CDR3 has 14 residues. Trimming shortened V by 2 bases and J by 3 bases, and 8 bases separated the two germline ends. CDR3 protein: CASSLSRNNQPQHF. The CDR3 DNA reads as TGTGCCAGCAGTTTAAGCAGAAACAATCAGCCCCAGCATTTT.

This clonotype is classed as medium-sized. The V call is TRBV6-2 or TRBV6-3, the J call TRBJ1-1, with D possibly TRBD1 on 5 matching bases. The V and J ends lost 6 bases and 8 bases respectively, with 13 bases between them. The CDR3 consists of 12 residues. Germline V gives CDR1 MNHEY, CDR2 SVGEGT. The CDR3 here is CASSSRRGEAFF. The DNA of the CDR3 is TGTGCCAGCAGCAGCAGACGGGGCGAAGCTTTCTTT.

Ten or more counts support this clonotype. The rearrangement uses TRBV6-1 and TRBJ2-5; tentatively, D is TRBD2 (5 bases). CDR3 length: 14 amino acids. Trimming shortened V by 7 bases and J by 2 bases, and 14 bases separated the two germline ends. Germline V lookup: CDR1 MNHNS, CDR2 SASEGT. The CDR3 DNA is TGTGCCAGCAAGGGTCCAGAGCGGCAAGAGACCCAGTACTTC. It translates to CASKGPERQETQYF.

This clonotype was counted many times. The V call is TRBV5-1, the J call TRBJ2-7; tentatively, D is TRBD1 (5 bases). Germline values: CDR1 SGHRS, CDR2 YFSETQ. CDR3 size: 14 residues. Trimming left V 3 bases short and J 1 base short, with 11 bases between. In DNA form, the CDR3 reads TGCGCCAGCAGCTCACTCGGACATTCCTACGAGCAGTACTTC. Translation: CASSSLGHSYEQYF.

Comments on this clonotype: One base away lies a much larger clone, so this may be a sequencing read error. J is TRBJ1-5 and V is TRBV5-5, with D uncertain. Trimming cost V 1 base and J 6 bases, with 11 bases left between them. Per the germline V gene, CDR1 is SGHKS and CDR2 is YYEKEE (reference sequence). This CDR3 has 14 residues. CDR3 loop: CASSLWGNSQPQHF. The DNA of the CDR3 is TGTGCCAGCAGCTTGTGGGGAAACAGTCAGCCCCAGCATTTT.

Only a few counts were recorded for this clonotype. This may come from a read error, since a much larger clone is one base off. This rearrangement joins TRBV7-2 to TRBJ2-1; 8 positions agree with TRBD1. The CDR3 is 14 residues long. V lost 5 bases and J lost 5; bases outside the gene matches: 5. Germline-derived CDR1 and CDR2 are SGHTA and FQGNSA. For the CDR3, the DNA is TGTGCCAGCAGCCCCCGACAGGGGCACAATGAGCAGTTCTTC. Protein product: CASSPRQGHNEQFF.

This clonotype was counted many times. This chain connects TRBV27 to TRBJ1-2, with D possibly TRBD1 on 6 matching bases. V lost 5 bases to trimming and J lost 3 bases, with 13 bases between them. The CDR3 is 14 amino acids. Germline assignment: CDR1 MNHEY and CDR2 SMNVEV (reference sequence). The chain's CDR3 is CASSGFEGDYGYTF. In DNA form, the CDR3 reads TGTGCCAGCAGTGGCTTCGAGGGGGACTATGGCTACACCTTC.

This clonotype has a count of ten or more. This rearrangement joins TRBV6-1 to TRBJ1-3, with a tentative D call TRBD1 (5 bases). This CDR3 is 16 amino acids long. Trimming cost V 7 bases and J 0 bases, with 16 bases left between them. Germline assignment: CDR1 MNHNS and CDR2 SASEGT. In DNA, the CDR3 is TGTGCCAGCACACACAGGACGGGGTCCTCTGGAAACACCATATATTTT. Protein sequence: CASTHRTGSSGNTIYF.

This clonotype was picked up many times. CDR3 nucleotide sequence: TGTGCCAGCAGCTCATCAGGTCCGTTTTACAATGAGCAGTTCTTC. Translated: CASSSSGPFYNEQFF. The chain joins TRBV5-4 to TRBJ2-1, with D uncertain. With 3 bases removed from V and 4 bases from J, the gap between germline ends came to 14 bases. This CDR3 is built from 15 residues. Looked up from germline, CDR1 is SGHNT and CDR2 is YYREEE (reference sequence).

This clonotype was picked up many times. V is TRBV29-1 and J is TRBJ2-5, with D unresolved. Trimming removed 3 bases from V and 5 bases from J, with 4 bases in between. This CDR3 has 10 residues. Germline values: CDR1 SQVTM, CDR2 ANQGSEA. CDR3 DNA: TGCAGCGTTGAGGCGGAGACCCAGTACTTC. Its translation is CSVEAETQYF.

Points on this clonotype: Mismatch with germline at one junction end may stem from a read error. This chain joins TRBV28 and TRBJ2-3; maybe TRBD2 (7 bases). The length of the CDR3 is 15 residues. Germline lookup yields CDR1 MDHEN and CDR2 SYDVKM. CDR3 residues: CSSGIRGLGADTQYF. The CDR3 DNA sequence: TGTTCCAGCGGGATCAGGGGTCTGGGGGCAGATACGCAGTATTTT.

Many counts were recorded for this clonotype. Here the CDR3 DNA reads TGCGCCAGCAGCTTGCAGGACCCCCAAGGTGGCTACACCTTC. This sequence encodes CASSLQDPQGGYTF. This chain links TRBV5-1 with TRBJ1-2; D unresolved. The length of the CDR3 is 14 residues. CDR1 is SGHRS and CDR2 is YFSETQ in the germline V gene. V lost 1 base, J lost 7 bases, and 14 bases lay in between.